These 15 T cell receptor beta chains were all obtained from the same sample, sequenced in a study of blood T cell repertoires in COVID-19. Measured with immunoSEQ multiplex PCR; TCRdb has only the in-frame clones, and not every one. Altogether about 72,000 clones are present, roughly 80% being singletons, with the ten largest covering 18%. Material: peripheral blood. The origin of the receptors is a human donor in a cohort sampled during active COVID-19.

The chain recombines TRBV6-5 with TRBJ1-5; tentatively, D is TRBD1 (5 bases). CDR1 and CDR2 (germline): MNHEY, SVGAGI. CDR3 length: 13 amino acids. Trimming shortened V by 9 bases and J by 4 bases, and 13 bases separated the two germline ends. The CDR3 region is CARGPGRNQPQHF. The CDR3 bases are TGTGCCAGGGGTCCAGGGCGGAATCAGCCCCAGCATTTT.

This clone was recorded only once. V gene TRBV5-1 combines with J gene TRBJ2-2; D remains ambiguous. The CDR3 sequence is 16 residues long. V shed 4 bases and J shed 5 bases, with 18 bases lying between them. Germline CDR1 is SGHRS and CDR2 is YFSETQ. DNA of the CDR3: TGCGCCAGCAGCGCACTTTCTAGTACTACTACCGGGGAGCTGTTTTTT. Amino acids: CASSALSSTTTGELFF. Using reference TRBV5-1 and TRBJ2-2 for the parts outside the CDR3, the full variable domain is KAGVTQTPRYLIKTRGQQVTLSCSPISGHRSVSWYQQTPGQGLQFLFEYFSETQRNKGNFPGRFSGRQFSNSRSEMNVSTLELGDSALYLCASSALSSTTTGELFFGEGSRLTVL.

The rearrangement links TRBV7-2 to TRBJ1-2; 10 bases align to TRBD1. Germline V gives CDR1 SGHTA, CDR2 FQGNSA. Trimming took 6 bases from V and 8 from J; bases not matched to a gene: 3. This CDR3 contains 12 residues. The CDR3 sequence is CASSRDRGGYTF. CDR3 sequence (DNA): TGTGCCAGCAGTCGGGACAGGGGCGGCTACACCTTC.

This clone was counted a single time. This CDR3 reads CASSQDDGEAFF. The CDR3 nucleotides are TGTGCCAGCAGCCAAGATGACGGGGAAGCTTTCTTT. The chain couples TRBV3-1 (or the pseudogene TRBV3-2) to TRBJ1-1, with no clear D. Germline CDR1 LGHDT, CDR2 YNNKEL (reference sequence). The CDR3 is made up of 12 amino acids. Trimming left V 0 bases short and J 8 bases short, with 7 bases between.

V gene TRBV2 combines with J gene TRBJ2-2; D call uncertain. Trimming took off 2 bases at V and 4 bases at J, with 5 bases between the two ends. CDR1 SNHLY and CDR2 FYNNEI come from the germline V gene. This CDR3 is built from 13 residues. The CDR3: CASSEQSTGELFF. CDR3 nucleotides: TGTGCCAGCAGTGAACAGTCCACCGGGGAGCTGTTTTTT.

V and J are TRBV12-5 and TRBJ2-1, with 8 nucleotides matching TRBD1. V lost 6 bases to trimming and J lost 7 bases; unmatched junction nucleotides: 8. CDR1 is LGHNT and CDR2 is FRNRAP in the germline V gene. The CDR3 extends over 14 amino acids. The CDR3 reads CASGLGQASNEQFF. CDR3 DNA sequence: TGTGCTAGTGGCCTGGGACAGGCCTCTAATGAGCAGTTCTTC.

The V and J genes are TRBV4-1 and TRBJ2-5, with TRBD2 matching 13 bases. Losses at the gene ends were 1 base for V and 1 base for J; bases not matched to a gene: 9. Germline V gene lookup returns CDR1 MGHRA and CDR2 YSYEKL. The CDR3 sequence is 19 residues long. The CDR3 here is CASSQGWPGLAGVQETQYF. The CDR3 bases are TGCGCCAGCAGCCAAGGATGGCCTGGACTAGCGGGGGTCCAAGAGACCCAGTACTTC.

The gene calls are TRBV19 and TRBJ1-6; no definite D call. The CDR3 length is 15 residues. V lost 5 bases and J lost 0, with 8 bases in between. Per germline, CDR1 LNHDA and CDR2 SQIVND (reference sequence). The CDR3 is CASSAQSSYNSPLHF. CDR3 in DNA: TGTGCCAGTAGTGCACAGAGCTCCTATAATTCACCCCTCCACTTT. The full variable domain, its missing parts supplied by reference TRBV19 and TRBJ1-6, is DGGITQSPKYLFRKEGQNVTLSCEQNLNHDAMYWYRQDPGQGLRLIYYSQIVNDFQKGDIAEGYSVSREKKESFPLTVTSAQKNPTAFYLCASSAQSSYNSPLHFGNGTRLTVT.

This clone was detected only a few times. The CDR3 region is CASSELQGNQPQHF. For the CDR3, the DNA is TGTGCCAGCAGTGAGCTACAGGGGAATCAGCCCCAGCATTTT. This chain connects TRBV6-1 to TRBJ1-5; the match to TRBD1 covers 7 bases. CDR3 length equals 14 residues. J was trimmed by 4 bases and V by 3 bases; bases with no gene match: 3. Germline CDR1 reads MNHNS; CDR2 reads SASEGT.

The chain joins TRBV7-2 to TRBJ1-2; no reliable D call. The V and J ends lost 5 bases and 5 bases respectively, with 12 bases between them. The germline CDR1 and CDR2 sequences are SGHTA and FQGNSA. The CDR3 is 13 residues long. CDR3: CASSATSVYGYTF. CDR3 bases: TGTGCCAGCAGCGCCACCTCGGTATATGGCTACACCTTC.

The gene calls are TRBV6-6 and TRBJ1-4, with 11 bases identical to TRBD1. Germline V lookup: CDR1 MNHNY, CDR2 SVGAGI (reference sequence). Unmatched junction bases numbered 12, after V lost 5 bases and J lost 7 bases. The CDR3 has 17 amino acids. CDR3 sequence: CASSPIGQGALFEKLFF. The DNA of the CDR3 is TGTGCCAGCAGTCCTATTGGACAGGGGGCATTGTTTGAAAAACTGTTTTTT.

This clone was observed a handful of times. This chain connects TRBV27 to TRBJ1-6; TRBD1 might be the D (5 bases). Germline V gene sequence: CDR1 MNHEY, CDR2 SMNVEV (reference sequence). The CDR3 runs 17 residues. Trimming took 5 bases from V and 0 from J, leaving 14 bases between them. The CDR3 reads CASSRTTPSSYNSPLHF. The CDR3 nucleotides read TGTGCCAGCAGTCGGACAACCCCAAGCTCCTATAATTCACCCCTCCACTTT.

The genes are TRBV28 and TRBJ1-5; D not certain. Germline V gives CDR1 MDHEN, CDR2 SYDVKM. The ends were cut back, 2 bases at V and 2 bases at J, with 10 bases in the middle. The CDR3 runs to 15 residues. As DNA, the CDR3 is TGTGCCAGCAGTTTAATCGACACGGGCAATCAGCCCCAGCATTTT. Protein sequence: CASSLIDTGNQPQHF.

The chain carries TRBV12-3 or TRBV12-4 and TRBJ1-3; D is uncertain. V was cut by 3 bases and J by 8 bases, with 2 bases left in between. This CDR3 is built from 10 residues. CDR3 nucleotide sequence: TGTGCCAGCAGTTTCGACACCATATATTTT. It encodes CASSFDTIYF.

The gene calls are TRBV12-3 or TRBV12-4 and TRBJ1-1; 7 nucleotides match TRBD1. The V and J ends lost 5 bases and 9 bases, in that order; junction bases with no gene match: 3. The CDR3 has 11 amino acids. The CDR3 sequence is CASSRQGKAFF. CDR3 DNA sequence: TGTGCCAGCAGTCGACAGGGAAAAGCTTTCTTT.